This is a list of T cell receptor beta chains from one sample in a study. TCRdb reanalysed the 5' RACE reads using MiXCR and keeps one entry per CDR3 protein. The table records fewer than 80,000 distinct CDR3 sequences, approximately 22% of them present only once. Sequenced: memory CD4+ T cells sorted from a lymph node. These receptors were obtained from a female donor with breast cancer. CDR3s include the opening cysteine and the closing phenylalanine or tryptophan. The D gene is left open where the match is weak. Clone size is shown for a subset of rows, as once, few, many or a class of expanded clone.

TRBJ2-1 . TRBV5-1 few 15 TGCGCCAGCAGCTTGCGGGACCAACTAGTCAATGAGCAGTTCTTC CASSLRDQLVNEQFF
TRBJ1-1 . TRBV7-9 few 12 TGTGCCAGCAGCTTAGGCCGCACTGAAGCTTTCTTT CASSLGRTEAFF
TRBJ1-1 . TRBV28 few 14 TGTGCCAGCAGTTTATTACAGACTAACACTGAAGCTTTCTTT CASSLLQTNTEAFF
TRBJ1-6 . TRBV20-1 many 13 TGCAGTGCACCCGGGACTGGGAGTTCACCCCTCCACTTT CSAPGTGSSPLHF
TRBJ2-6 . TRBV6-1 . 11 TGTGCCACTGTTGGGGCCAACGTCCTGACTTTC CATVGANVLTF
TRBJ2-3 TRBD2 TRBV7-2 few 17 TGTGCCAGCAGCTTATTACTAGCGGCCATTGGGGAGAATACGCAGTATTTT CASSLLLAAIGENTQYF
TRBJ1-5 TRBD1 TRBV20-1 few 15 TGCAGTGCTAGATCGGGACAGTCTTCCAATCAGCCCCAGCATTTT CSARSGQSSNQPQHF
TRBJ1-6 TRBD1 TRBV6-1 many 14 TGTGCCAGCAGCGACCGGGACAGCTATTCACCCCTCCACTTT CASSDRDSYSPLHF
TRBJ1-3 . TRBV12-3/TRBV12-4 few 14 TGTGCCAGCAGTGCGGGACACCCTGGAAACACCATATATTTT CASSAGHPGNTIYF
TRBJ2-7 . TRBV28 . 13 TGTGCCAGCAGTTTAGTTACAGCCTACGAGCAGTACTTC CASSLVTAYEQYF
TRBJ1-1 . TRBV7-9 many 15 TGTGCCAGCAGCGCTGGGACGATGGGGGACACTGAAGCTTTCTTT CASSAGTMGDTEAFF
TRBJ2-3 TRBD2 TRBV5-1 many 18 TGCGCCAGCAGCTTGGCTGGGGCTAGCGGGAGGTGGACAGATACGCAGTATTTT CASSLAGASGRWTDTQYF
TRBJ2-7 . TRBV7-2 . 14 TGTGCCAGCAGCGAGTACTCGACCTCCTACGAGCAGTACTTC CASSEYSTSYEQYF
TRBJ2-7 TRBD2 TRBV12-3/TRBV12-4 . 15 TGTGCCAGCAGTTTTGGCGGGAGGGCCTCCTACGAGCAGTACTTC CASSFGGRASYEQYF
TRBJ1-6 . TRBV7-9 few 15 TGTGCCAGCAGCCGCGACCGGGACGGCAATTCACCCCTCCACTTT CASSRDRDGNSPLHF
TRBJ2-4 TRBD2 TRBV3-1 few 17 TGTGCCAGCAGCCAAGATCTAGCGGGGGGGCCTAGAAACATTCAGTACTTC CASSQDLAGGPRNIQYF
TRBJ2-3 TRBD1 TRBV12-3/TRBV12-4 . 15 TGTGCCAGCAGCCTGGACAGGGGTGGTACAGATACGCAGTATTTT CASSLDRGGTDTQYF
TRBJ2-5 TRBD1 TRBV18 few 13 TGTGCCAGCTCTATGGACAGGGGAGAGACCCAGTACTTC CASSMDRGETQYF
TRBJ2-3 . TRBV29-1 many 16 TGCAGCGTTGAAGATGGAGTTAGGGGGAACACAGATACGCAGTATTTT CSVEDGVRGNTDTQYF
TRBJ1-4 TRBD1 TRBV6-4 . 15 TGTGCCAGCAGTGTAATCGGACAGGGTGGTGAAAAACTGTTTTTT CASSVIGQGGEKLFF
TRBJ1-6 . TRBV7-2 . 14 TGTGCCAGCAGCTTAGTGGAGGGTTACCCACCCCTCCACTTT CASSLVEGYPPLHF
TRBJ1-2 . TRBV7-9 . 14 TGTGCCAGCAGCTCGTCCGGGGTTAACTATGACTACACCTTC CASSSSGVNYDYTF
TRBJ2-1 TRBD1 TRBV24-1 . 16 TGTGCCACCAGTGACCCGGACAGGGGGCTGGGGGATGAGCAGTTCTTC CATSDPDRGLGDEQFF
TRBJ1-2 TRBD1 TRBV4-2 . 15 TGTGCCAGCAGCCAAGGACGGGACAGGAGCTATGGCTACACCTTC CASSQGRDRSYGYTF
TRBJ2-4 TRBD2 TRBV5-1 many 14 TGCGCCAGCAGCGCCGGGGGGGGAGGAAACATTCAGTACTTC CASSAGGGGNIQYF
TRBJ1-1 . TRBV20-1 few 12 TGCAGTGCAAGGACGGAGAACACTGAAGCTTTCTTT CSARTENTEAFF
TRBJ1-1 . TRBV12-3/TRBV12-4 once 14 TGTGCCAGCAGTTTTTACAGTCCAAATACTGAAGCTTTCTTT CASSFYSPNTEAFF
TRBJ1-1 TRBD1 TRBV12-3/TRBV12-4 . 13 TGTGCCAGCAAGCCGGGACAGGCTACTGAAGCTTTCTTT CASKPGQATEAFF
TRBJ1-2 . TRBV4-2 . 21 TGTGCCAGCAGCCAAGATTGGATCTCCGGACCCACTTCTACCATCCCCTATGGCTACACCTTC CASSQDWISGPTSTIPYGYTF
TRBJ2-1 TRBD2 TRBV20-1 few 19 TGCAGTGCTAGAGATCGGAGGTCTAGCGGGAGGGCCGGTGGGAATGAGCAGTTCTTC CSARDRRSSGRAGGNEQFF
TRBJ1-2 . TRBV28 . 15 TGTGCCAGCAGGGTCACGGGCCCGGAGGACTATGACTACACCTTC CASRVTGPEDYDYTF
TRBJ1-1 TRBD1 TRBV28 many 12 TGTGCCAGCAACAGGGGGTACACTGAAGCTTTCTTT CASNRGYTEAFF
TRBJ2-1 . TRBV5-1 . 15 TGCGCCAGCAGCTTGGAAGGATTTGGAGGGCATGAGCAGTTCTTC CASSLEGFGGHEQFF
TRBJ1-1 . TRBV29-1 . 12 TGCAGCGCCTATACTTTGAACACTGAAGCTTTCTTT CSAYTLNTEAFF
TRBJ2-1 TRBD2 TRBV20-1 few 15 TGCAGTGCTAGGGTTGGGGCTAGCGGGACCGTTGAGCAGTTCTTC CSARVGASGTVEQFF
TRBJ1-1 . TRBV9 . 13 TGTGCCAGCAGCGCGCAGGGGTCGGCTGAAGCTTTCTTT CASSAQGSAEAFF
TRBJ1-2 TRBD1 TRBV20-1 many 13 TGCAGTGCTAGGCCTCCAGGGGGCGGCGGCTACACCTTC CSARPPGGGGYTF
TRBJ2-7 TRBD1 TRBV7-6 . 15 TGTGCCAGCAGCCAAGGACAGGGGGGTACCTACGAGCAGTACTTC CASSQGQGGTYEQYF